Following are 29 T cell receptor beta chains from one sample sequenced in a study of T cell responses to AZD1222 COVID-19 vaccine. Some clones are missing from TCRdb's copy, which holds only in-frame ones; the method was immunoSEQ multiplex PCR. The repertoire has about 130,000 clones, around 90% of them found once; the top ten carry under 4.5%. Sequences were derived from peripheral blood, sampled on day 0 of AZD1222 vaccination. These receptors were obtained from an adult in good health.

CDR3 nucleotide sequence: TGTGCCACCAGTGATTTGTCTGGGGTCGGCTACACCTTC. Translated, it gives CATSDLSGVGYTF. The chain has TRBV24-1 and TRBJ1-2; D gene uncertain. This CDR3 is 13 amino acids long. V was shortened by 0 bases and J by 8 bases, with 9 bases between the two germline ends. Germline loops: CDR1 KGHDR, CDR2 SFDVKD.

V and J are TRBV6-1 and TRBJ2-4; 9 bases agree with TRBD2. The germline V gene has CDR1 MNHNS and CDR2 SASEGT. Losses at the gene ends were 2 bases for V and 1 base for J; bases not matched to a gene: 3. There are 16 residues in the CDR3. CDR3 in amino acids: CASSESSGRAKNIQYF. The CDR3, as DNA: TGTGCCAGCAGTGAATCAAGCGGGAGGGCCAAAAACATTCAGTACTTC.

The chain's CDR3 is CAIRRTGSDYGYTF. The CDR3 DNA reads as TGTGCCATCAGGAGGACAGGGTCTGACTATGGCTACACCTTC. This chain joins TRBV10-3 and TRBJ1-2; 8 nucleotides align to TRBD1. There are 14 residues in the CDR3. From germline, CDR1 is ENHRY and CDR2 SYGVKD. V lost 6 bases to trimming and J lost 3 bases; unmatched junction nucleotides: 6.

CDR3 nucleotide sequence: TGTGCCAGCAGTTTGGAGAGCAATCAGCCCCAGCATTTT. Translating gives CASSLESNQPQHF. The V and J genes are TRBV12-3 or TRBV12-4 and TRBJ1-5; D unresolved. Trimming shortened V by 3 bases and J by 1 base, and 4 bases separated the two germline ends. This CDR3 is 13 amino acids long.

The CDR3 loop is CASSLEGRSTQYF. CDR3 in DNA: TGTGCCAGCAGCTTAGAGGGTAGATCGACCCAGTACTTC. V and J are TRBV7-9 and TRBJ2-5; D unclear. The germline CDR1 and CDR2 sequences are SEHNR and FQNEAQ (reference sequence). The CDR3 spans 13 residues. Trimming cost V 1 base and J 7 bases, with 10 bases left between them.

This clone has a count of ten or more. The chain joins TRBV2 to TRBJ2-1; 10 bases agree with TRBD2. This CDR3 region has 17 residues. After removal of 6 bases from V and 6 bases from J, the junction contained 14 bases not matched to a gene. Germline V lookup: CDR1 SNHLY, CDR2 FYNNEI. As DNA, the CDR3 is TGTGCCAGCAGAAAGGGACTAGCGCAATTTCAGGGCAATGAGCAGTTCTTC. Its protein is CASRKGLAQFQGNEQFF.

This CDR3 is CASRGTGHEPQHF. CDR3 sequence (DNA): TGTGCCAGTCGGGGGACCGGCCACGAGCCCCAGCATTTT. V is TRBV19 and J is TRBJ1-5; TRBD1 is a possible D gene (5 bases). Germline lookup yields CDR1 LNHDA and CDR2 SQIVND (reference sequence). Trimming removed 8 bases from V and 8 bases from J, with 16 bases in between. The CDR3 runs 13 residues.

The J gene is TRBJ1-2, the V gene TRBV29-1, with D possibly matching TRBD1 (6 bases). CDR3 length equals 13 residues. The V and J ends lost 8 bases and 3 bases respectively, with 16 bases between them. Germline loops: CDR1 SQVTM, CDR2 ANQGSEA. The DNA of the CDR3 is TGCAGCCCTTGGTCCGGGACACACTATGGCTACACCTTC. It codes for CSPWSGTHYGYTF.

The chain combines TRBV7-3 with TRBJ2-3; 7 positions agree with TRBD2. Germline CDR1 is SGHTA and CDR2 is FQGTGA. Trimming removed 3 bases from V and 8 bases from J; junction bases left unmatched: 5. The CDR3 length is 13 residues. For the CDR3, the DNA is TGTGCCAGCAGCTTTGGACTAGGCGGTACGCAGTATTTT. This translates into CASSFGLGGTQYF.

J is TRBJ1-2 and V is TRBV7-8, with 12 bases aligning to TRBD1. CDR3 length equals 14 residues. The trim removed 6 bases at V and 6 bases at J, leaving 5 bases unmatched. Germline V lookup: CDR1 SGHVS, CDR2 FQNEAQ. The DNA for the CDR3 is TGTGCCAGCAGTCTGGGACAGGGGGCGAATGGCTACACCTTC. This encodes CASSLGQGANGYTF.

This clone was counted once. The chain employs TRBV11-2 and TRBJ2-5; D call uncertain. CDR3 length: 12 residues. V lost 3 bases and J lost 1, with 3 bases in between. Germline CDR1 SGHAT, CDR2 FQNNGV. The CDR3 loop reads CASSFGQETQYF. CDR3 DNA sequence: TGTGCCAGCAGCTTCGGCCAAGAGACCCAGTACTTC.

At least ten counts were recorded for this clone. The chain carries TRBV2 and TRBJ1-2, with 10 bases matching TRBD1. The V and J ends lost 6 bases and 4 bases, in that order; junction bases with no gene match: 5. CDR3 length: 14 residues. Per germline, CDR1 SNHLY and CDR2 FYNNEI. CDR3 sequence: CASRDGTGVYGYTF. CDR3 DNA sequence: TGTGCCAGCAGAGATGGGACAGGGGTCTATGGCTACACCTTC.

The chain joins TRBV19 to TRBJ2-3; D is undetermined. Trimming pared 2 bases from V and 1 base from J, leaving 7 bases between. The CDR3 runs 14 residues. Germline CDR1 LNHDA, CDR2 SQIVND (reference sequence). The CDR3 spells CASSILEGTDTQYF. DNA of the CDR3: TGTGCCAGTAGTATACTAGAAGGCACAGATACGCAGTATTTT.

The chain couples TRBV14 to TRBJ1-4; 8 bases match TRBD1. The CDR3 sequence is 18 residues long. Germline trimming cut 4 bases from V and 2 bases from J; bases unmatched to any gene: 12. CDR1 and CDR2 (germline): SGHDN, FVKESK. CDR3 protein: CASSRPSGRGQTNEKLFF. For the CDR3, the DNA is TGTGCCAGCAGCCGCCCGAGTGGCAGGGGGCAGACTAATGAAAAACTGTTTTTT.

The chain recombines TRBV19 with TRBJ1-2; 11 bases are shared with TRBD1. The V gene end was trimmed by 5 bases and the J gene end by 3 bases; junction bases not matched to a gene: 5. Germline V lookup: CDR1 LNHDA, CDR2 SQIVND (reference sequence). The CDR3 consists of 15 residues. The CDR3 DNA reads TGTGCCAGTAGTGCCCGGACAGGGGGCGACTATGGCTACACCTTC. It encodes CASSARTGGDYGYTF. Combining the CDR3 with reference TRBV19 and TRBJ1-2 gives the whole variable domain DGGITQSPKYLFRKEGQNVTLSCEQNLNHDAMYWYRQDPGQGLRLIYYSQIVNDFQKGDIAEGYSVSREKKESFPLTVTSAQKNPTAFYLCASSARTGGDYGYTFGSGTRLTVV.

The chain employs TRBV30 and TRBJ2-7; maybe TRBD1 (6 bases). The CDR3 spans 14 residues. The V end lost 4 bases, the J end lost 0 bases, and 13 bases lay between the germline ends. Germline CDR1 reads GTSNPN; CDR2 reads SVGIG (reference sequence). The CDR3 DNA reads TGTGCCTGGACCGGGACACGGAACTCCTACGAGCAGTACTTC. This encodes CAWTGTRNSYEQYF.

This clone was found once. The chain joins TRBV9 to TRBJ2-1; D may match TRBD1 or TRBD2 (5 bases each). The V gene lost 3 bases and the J gene lost 2 bases, with 12 bases spanning the gap. This CDR3 is 15 amino acids long. The germline gives CDR1 SGDLS, CDR2 YYNGEE. CDR3 in amino acids: CASSGGRRTYNEQFF. CDR3 nucleotides: TGTGCCAGCAGCGGGGGACGGAGGACCTACAATGAGCAGTTCTTC.

The chain recombines TRBV27 with TRBJ2-5; 10 bases fit TRBD1. J gave up 5 bases and V 5 bases, and 8 bases lay outside the gene matches. The CDR3 extends over 15 amino acids. Germline CDR1 is MNHEY and CDR2 is SMNVEV (reference sequence). The CDR3 sequence: CASSSGTGDVETQYF. In DNA, the CDR3 is TGTGCCAGCAGTAGTGGGACAGGGGACGTTGAGACCCAGTACTTC.

V gene TRBV7-9 combines with J gene TRBJ1-2, with TRBD1 as a possible D gene (5 bases). The CDR3 sequence is 15 residues long. V was pared by 2 bases and J by 6 bases, with 16 bases between. CDR1 SEHNR and CDR2 FQNEAQ come from the germline V gene (reference sequence). CDR3 bases: TGTGCCAGCAGCTTAAGGTGGGGCAGGTCGGATGGCTACACCTTC. Amino acid sequence: CASSLRWGRSDGYTF. Drawing the rest from reference TRBV7-9 and TRBJ1-2, the complete variable domain is DTGVSQNPRHKITKRGQNVTFRCDPISEHNRLYWYRQTLGQGPEFLTYFQNEAQLEKSRLLSDRFSAERPKGSFSTLEIQRTEQGDSAMYLCASSLRWGRSDGYTFGSGTRLTVV.

The V call is TRBV11-3, the J call TRBJ2-2, with no clear D. V lost 4 bases, J lost 5 bases, and 11 bases lay in between. This CDR3 contains 14 residues. Per germline, CDR1 SGHNT and CDR2 YENEEA. CDR3 region: CASSYSPGTGELFF. The CDR3 DNA sequence: TGTGCCAGCAGCTACTCCCCGGGTACCGGGGAGCTGTTTTTT.

The J gene is TRBJ1-3, the V gene TRBV6-5; tentative D call: TRBD1 (5 bases). CDR1 and CDR2 from the germline V gene are MNHEY and SVGAGI. The V and J ends lost 7 bases and 1 base respectively, with 11 bases between them. The CDR3 is 14 amino acids. CDR3 in DNA: TGTGCCAGCACGCGTGGGGCTTCTGGAAACACCATATATTTT. It is translated as CASTRGASGNTIYF.

V gene TRBV7-2 combines with J gene TRBJ2-1; D is unresolved. The CDR3 consists of 11 residues. V was shortened by 4 bases and J by 7 bases, with 5 bases between the two germline ends. From germline, CDR1 is SGHTA and CDR2 FQGNSA. CDR3: CASSYLNEQFF. Written as DNA, the CDR3 is TGTGCCAGCAGCTACCTAAATGAGCAGTTCTTC.

The chain employs TRBV4-1 and TRBJ2-5; D ambiguous. From germline, CDR1 is MGHRA and CDR2 YSYEKL. The CDR3 consists of 14 residues. V lost 2 bases, J lost 5 bases, and 12 bases lay in between. The CDR3 here is CASSQPRVAETQYF. In DNA, the CDR3 is TGCGCCAGCAGCCAACCTCGGGTCGCCGAGACCCAGTACTTC.

This clone was seen once. This rearrangement joins TRBV2 to TRBJ1-1; D remains ambiguous. This CDR3 has 13 residues. V gave up 3 bases and J gave up 10 bases, with 15 bases separating them. CDR1 and CDR2 (germline): SNHLY, FYNNEI. This CDR3 reads CASSDRMLVRAFF. For the CDR3, the DNA is TGTGCCAGCAGTGATCGCATGCTGGTTCGAGCTTTCTTT.

The chain is built from TRBV7-2 and TRBJ1-2; D might be TRBD1 (5 bases). Trimming pared 5 bases from V and 5 bases from J, leaving 24 bases between. The CDR3 has 17 amino acids. Per germline, CDR1 SGHTA and CDR2 FQGNSA. CDR3 sequence: CASSTGPGDRRPYGYTF. The CDR3 DNA reads as TGTGCCAGCAGCACAGGCCCCGGGGACCGTCGGCCTTATGGCTACACCTTC.

This chain links TRBV27 with TRBJ2-7; the D gene is possibly TRBD1 (6 bases). CDR1 is MNHEY and CDR2 is SMNVEV in the germline V gene (reference sequence). This CDR3 is built from 12 residues. V was shortened by 5 bases and J by 4 bases, with 9 bases between the two germline ends. The CDR3 DNA reads as TGTGCCAGCAGTATACAGGGTTACGAGCAGTACTTC. Its protein product is CASSIQGYEQYF.

The V call is TRBV13, the J call TRBJ2-1; 7 bases are a match to TRBD2. Germline CDR1 is PRHDT and CDR2 is FYEKMQ (reference sequence). Trimming removed 1 base from V and 1 base from J; junction bases left unmatched: 1. This CDR3 region has 15 residues. This CDR3 reads CASSLASGSYNEQFF. The CDR3 DNA reads as TGTGCCAGCAGCTTAGCTAGCGGATCCTACAATGAGCAGTTCTTC.

The chain recombines TRBV4-1 with TRBJ2-7; a weak D match, TRBD1 (5 bases). CDR3 length equals 16 residues. Trimming pared 4 bases from V and 4 bases from J, leaving 20 bases between. Germline CDR1 MGHRA, CDR2 YSYEKL. CDR3: CASSPKGEPPQYEQYF. The CDR3 coding sequence is TGCGCCAGCAGCCCTAAAGGGGAACCCCCACAATACGAGCAGTACTTC.

The chain is built from TRBV7-2 and TRBJ2-2; a weak D match, TRBD1 (5 bases). V gave up 1 base and J gave up 5 bases, with 11 bases separating them. The CDR3 is 15 residues long. CDR1 SGHTA and CDR2 FQGNSA come from the germline V gene. The CDR3 region is CASSLGQKLTGELFF. The CDR3 DNA reads TGTGCCAGCAGCTTAGGACAGAAACTAACCGGGGAGCTGTTTTTT.